The present T cell receptor beta chain was sequenced within a study of graft-versus-host responses after intestinal transplantation. A remark on this clone: Its specificity is unknown.

The protocol was immunoSEQ multiplex PCR, while the TCRdb copy is restricted to in-frame clones and leaves out a portion. The sample consists of 80,000 to 100,000 clones, about nine tenths of them appearing once. Specimen: unstimulated CD8+ T cells sorted from spleen or lymph node cells, collected before transplant. This TCR was sampled from a human donor who was the organ donor for an intestinal transplant.

Here the CDR3 DNA reads TGTGCCAGCAGCTTATCTTTCGGGGATAACTATGGCTACACCTTC. It encodes CASSLSFGDNYGYTF. The genes are TRBV7-9 and TRBJ1-2; D gene unclear. The germline CDR1 and CDR2 sequences are SEHNR and FQNEAQ (reference sequence). The CDR3 extends over 15 amino acids. The V end lost 2 bases, the J end lost 1 base, and 11 bases lay between the germline ends.